The sample holds a few counts of the clone carrying this T cell receptor (beta chain). Unique molecular identifiers were incorporated into the prepared TCRbeta library. TCRdb redid the calling of the PCR reads with MiXCR, one entry per CDR3 protein. Among around 960,000 distinct CDR3 sequences listed, roughly 29% were seen once. The record originates from a study of T-cell reconstitution after alpha-beta-depleted transplantation in children. This CDR3 comprises 16 residues. Germline V lookup: CDR1 SNHLY, CDR2 FYNNEI. With V trimmed by 6 bases and J by 5 bases, 11 bases remained unmatched. The receptor's source is a boy younger than two who had a stem cell transplant for SCID, so the T cells may come from the graft donor. The V and J genes are TRBV2 and TRBJ2-1, with 9 nucleotides matching TRBD1. Specimen: PBMCs, mostly from graft donor cells, collected 360 days after TCRalphabeta/CD19-depleted stem cell transplant. As DNA, the CDR3 is TGTGCCAGCAGGGGGCAGACAGGGGGTCGACACAATGAGCAGTTCTTC. Translated: CASRGQTGGRHNEQFF.